Sequencing of this T cell receptor (beta chain) was carried out in a study of T cell changes during pregnancy in multiple sclerosis (dated by TCRdb to about 2019). A note on the overall study: The study looked at changes in the T cell repertoire across pregnancy in women with multiple sclerosis.

Remarks on this clone: Its antigen is unknown. Per-base qualities were not stored, and no clone one base away is much larger.

The library was made by the immunoSEQ multiplex PCR assay. This immuneACCESS table, as held by TCRdb, lists in-frame sequences with V and J called but not all clones. Of the missing ones, under half trace to an unresolved V gene in checked studies; the others have no known cause. The sample table records approximately 100,000 clones; almost 95% of these occur just once. The ten largest clones take up 0.75% to 0.95% of the sample. V is pruned by 4 bases and J by 6 bases, leaving 9 bases of the junction without a gene match. For CDR1 and CDR2, the germline V gene lists SGHRS and YFSETQ. The CDR3 sequence holds 15 residues, the cysteine and phenylalanine included. Solely the CDR3 DNA is kept, with 45 bases framed from the first base.

The TCR originated in a female donor with multiple sclerosis, enrolled in a pregnancy study. The chain was built from TRBV5-1 and TRBJ2-2; 7 bases in the junction line up with TRBD1. Source: peripheral blood, taken after pregnancy. The nucleotide sequence is given as TGCGCCAGCAGCGCCACAGGGGCCGGGGCCGGGGAGCTGTTTTTT. Its translation reads: CASSATGAGAGELFF. Reference TRBV5-1 and TRBJ2-2 genes cover what lies past the CDR3, so the full variable domain is KAGVTQTPRYLIKTRGQQVTLSCSPISGHRSVSWYQQTPGQGLQFLFEYFSETQRNKGNFPGRFSGRQFSNSRSEMNVSTLELGDSALYLCASSATGAGAGELFFGEGSRLTVL.